The 17 T cell receptor beta chains reported below all come from one sample, sequenced in a study of low-dose radiotherapy and immunotherapy resistance in tumors (dated 2022 in TCRdb). This sample was sequenced with an Illumina HiSeq 2500. First-strand cDNA was synthesized using Superscript III and a set of TRAV- and TRBV-specific primers, so that both TCRalpha and TCRbeta chains were covered. An approximately 20-cycle PCR with Phusion amplified the TCRs, pairing a constant-region primer with the adapter that was attached to the V primers. TCRdb passed the public sequencing reads through fastp at Q25 and MiXCR, retaining productive beta sequences. All rows with the same CDR3 protein become a single entry with the most common DNA and genes. This sample has approximately 100,000 distinct CDR3 sequences in its table, and around 20% of those were observed once. Over 4% of the sample goes to the ten largest clones.

According to the study, the label for this sample's time point signals: after trial treatment. What the treatment or condition label conveys for this sample: LDRT plus nivolumab, ipilimumab, low-dose cyclophosphamide and aspirin (RACIN trial). The sample here was PBMCs, taken after low-dose radiotherapy plus immunotherapy. The source is a male donor with prostate cancer.

This clonotype has only a few counts. A read error may be the cause here, since a much bigger clone is one base away. CDR3 bases: TGTGCCAGCAGCGGTCGGGACTATGGCTACACCTTC. Translated: CASSGRDYGYTF. The chain couples TRBV2 to TRBJ1-2; D gene ambiguous. The CDR3 sequence is 12 residues long. The germline V gene encodes CDR1 SNHLY and CDR2 FYNNEI. V lost 6 bases, J lost 3 bases, and 8 bases lay in between.

This clonotype was seen ten or more times. This chain links TRBV4-3 with TRBJ1-1; no definite D call. There are 16 residues in the CDR3. V dropped 1 base and J dropped 4 bases, with 16 bases sitting between them. The V gene's germline CDR1 is LGHNA and CDR2 YSLEER. CDR3 loop: CASSQVSGNPGTEAFF. The CDR3 bases are TGCGCCAGCAGCCAAGTGTCCGGCAACCCGGGCACTGAAGCTTTCTTT.

A note on this clonotype: A far larger clone lies a single base away; this is likely a read error. The CDR3 is CASSLTHNEQYF. The CDR3 DNA reads TGTGCCAGCAGTTTGACGCACAATGAGCAGTACTTC. The V gene is TRBV12-3 or TRBV12-4, the J gene TRBJ2-7; D is unclear. This CDR3 has 12 amino acids. Deletions cut 3 bases from V and 7 bases from J, with 10 bases between.

This clonotype showed up many times. This rearrangement joins TRBV29-1 to TRBJ1-2, with D possibly matching TRBD1 (6 bases). CDR1 and CDR2 from the germline V gene are SQVTM and ANQGSEA. V was pared by 7 bases and J by 4 bases, with 10 bases between. The CDR3 has 11 amino acids. In DNA form, the CDR3 reads TGCAGCGGGGACACCTTCTATGGCTACACCTTC. Translating it yields CSGDTFYGYTF. Full variable domain (remainder filled in from reference TRBV29-1 and TRBJ1-2): SAVISQKPSRDICQRGTSLTIQCQVDSQVTMMFWYRQQPGQSLTLIATANQGSEATYESGFVIDKFPISRPNLTFSTLTVSNMSPEDSSIYLCSGDTFYGYTFGSGTRLTVV.

The V and J genes are TRBV2 and TRBJ1-5; D remains unclear. Germline CDR1 reads SNHLY; CDR2 reads FYNNEI. The CDR3 spans 12 residues. V shed 7 bases and J shed 7 bases, with 11 bases lying between them. CDR3 protein: CASKEVNQPQHF. For the CDR3, the DNA is TGTGCCAGCAAAGAGGTTAACCAGCCCCAGCATTTT.

The table lists this clonotype with many counts. The rearrangement joins TRBV28 to TRBJ1-5, with a weak D call TRBD1 (6 bases). CDR1 MDHEN and CDR2 SYDVKM come from the germline V gene. V dropped 2 bases and J dropped 2 bases, with 10 bases sitting between them. This CDR3 is built from 15 residues. The CDR3 spells CASSLRGAGNQPQHF. The CDR3 bases are TGTGCCAGCAGTTTACGGGGGGCTGGCAATCAGCCCCAGCATTTT.

This clonotype was detected many times. The chain links TRBV5-1 to TRBJ1-2, with 7 positions matching TRBD1. After removal of 4 bases from V and 6 bases from J, the junction contained 6 bases not matched to a gene. Germline assignment: CDR1 SGHRS and CDR2 YFSETQ. The CDR3 length is 13 residues. CDR3 residues: CASSPRTGDGYTF. The DNA for the CDR3 is TGCGCCAGCAGCCCACGGACAGGCGATGGCTACACCTTC.

At least ten counts were recorded for this clonotype. The chain has TRBV12-3 or TRBV12-4 and TRBJ1-4; D may be TRBD1 (5 bases). V was shortened by 6 bases and J by 6 bases, with 14 bases between the two germline ends. The CDR3 totals 14 residues. The CDR3 region has the DNA TGTGCCAGCAGACCCGGGACGGCGGATGAAAAACTGTTTTTT. This translates into CASRPGTADEKLFF.

The table lists this clonotype with a few counts. The V call is TRBV5-5, the J call TRBJ2-1; the D is unclear. V lost 4 bases, J lost 5 bases, and 13 bases lay in between. Germline CDR1 reads SGHKS; CDR2 reads YYEKEE (reference sequence). This CDR3 spans 14 amino acids. The CDR3 loop reads CASSLRLGNNEQFF. The CDR3 nucleotides are TGTGCCAGCAGCCTTCGGTTGGGAAACAATGAGCAGTTCTTC.

This clonotype was seen ten or more times. The V gene is TRBV19, the J gene TRBJ2-1; 8 bases map to TRBD2. Germline assignment: CDR1 LNHDA and CDR2 SQIVND (reference sequence). The junction had 5 bases not matched to a gene; V was cut back by 6 bases and J by 1 base. The CDR3 spans 15 residues. The CDR3 nucleotides are TGTGCCAGTAGCACAACTAGCGGTTCCTACAATGAGCAGTTCTTC. Translating gives CASSTTSGSYNEQFF.

Notes on this clonotype: A much larger clone differs by one base, so this may be a read error. The chain uses TRBV28 and TRBJ1-5; the D is unclear. The V end lost 3 bases, the J end lost 2 bases, and 5 bases lay between the germline ends. CDR1 and CDR2 from the germline V gene are MDHEN and SYDVKM. This CDR3 comprises 13 residues. This CDR3 is CASSFSGNQPQHF. The CDR3 DNA follows: TGTGCCAGCAGTTTCAGTGGCAATCAGCCCCAGCATTTT.

In the case of this clonotype: Given a far larger clone just one base away, this is likely a sequencing read error. The CDR3 bases are TGTGCCAGCAGCCCACAAGCTGGGACTAGCGGGGCAGATATGCAGTATTTT. It specifies CASSPQAGTSGADMQYF. The chain has TRBV7-2 and TRBJ2-3; TRBD2 aligns across 13 bases. The CDR3 sequence is 17 residues long. Per the germline V gene, CDR1 is SGHTA and CDR2 is FQGNSA.

On this clonotype: A far larger clone lies a single base away; this is likely a read error. As the CDR3 is not closed by the conserved phenylalanine or tryptophan, this likely results from a read error. The chain joins TRBV6-2 or TRBV6-3 to TRBJ1-1; D is ambiguous. The CDR3 is 16 residues long. Trimming left V 5 bases short and J 5 bases short, with 21 bases between. CDR1 MNHEY and CDR2 SVGEGT come from the germline V gene. The chain's CDR3 is CASSRDVSGVGTEAFY. The CDR3 DNA follows: TGTGCCAGCAGTCGTGACGTAAGTGGTGTGGGGACTGAAGCTTTCTAT.

The table lists this clonotype with many counts. The chain combines TRBV5-4 with TRBJ2-1; possibly TRBD2 for D (6 bases). CDR1 is SGHNT and CDR2 is YYREEE in the germline V gene (reference sequence). Trimming cost V 0 bases and J 9 bases, with 13 bases left between them. The CDR3 covers 14 residues. CDR3 loop: CASSLGGDGGEQFF. The CDR3 DNA reads TGTGCCAGCAGCTTGGGCGGGGACGGGGGTGAGCAGTTCTTC.

The genes are TRBV1 and TRBJ2-1; the table assigns TRBD2, which was not confirmed against the DNA. TRBV1 is classified as a pseudogene. The CDR3 length is 15 residues. CDR3 nucleotide sequence: TGCACCAGCAGCCAAGACCAAGGGAGGGGGGATGAGCAGTTCTTC. Amino acid sequence: CTSSQDQGRGDEQFF.

The table lists this clonotype with a few counts. V and J are TRBV6-1 and TRBJ1-2; 9 bases line up with TRBD1. There are 16 residues in the CDR3. Per the germline V gene, CDR1 is MNHNS and CDR2 is SASEGT. The trim removed 3 bases at V and 2 bases at J, leaving 7 bases unmatched. The CDR3 loop is CASSDQTGGRNYGYTF. The CDR3 DNA reads as TGTGCCAGCAGTGACCAGACAGGGGGAAGGAACTATGGCTACACCTTC.

This chain uses TRBV28 with TRBJ2-7, with D perhaps assigned TRBD1 or TRBD2 (5 bases each). CDR3 size: 14 residues. Germline V gene sequence: CDR1 MDHEN, CDR2 SYDVKM. The V end lost 6 bases, the J end lost 3 bases, and 15 bases lay between the germline ends. The CDR3 reads CASSLPGPFYEQYF. CDR3 in DNA: TGTGCCAGCAGCTTACCGGGACCGTTCTACGAGCAGTACTTC.